This TCR beta chain appears in the sequencing data of a study of blood T cell repertoires in COVID-19. The table came from immunoSEQ multiplex PCR; TCRdb's copy has only in-frame clones and leaves some out. This sample yields 270,000 or so clones, of which 83% are seen a single time; approximately 9% belongs to the top ten. Germline lookup yields CDR1 SGHKS and CDR2 YYEKEE (reference sequence). Deletions cut 0 bases from V and 4 bases from J, with 8 bases between. This CDR3 region has 13 residues. The chain couples TRBV5-5 to TRBJ2-7; D perhaps matches TRBD1 (6 bases). The origin of this receptor is a woman aged 45-59 years who had recovered from COVID-19. The sequenced sample was peripheral blood. The CDR3 loop is CASSLADRYEQYF. The CDR3 DNA follows: TGTGCCAGCAGCTTGGCTGACAGGTACGAGCAGTACTTC.